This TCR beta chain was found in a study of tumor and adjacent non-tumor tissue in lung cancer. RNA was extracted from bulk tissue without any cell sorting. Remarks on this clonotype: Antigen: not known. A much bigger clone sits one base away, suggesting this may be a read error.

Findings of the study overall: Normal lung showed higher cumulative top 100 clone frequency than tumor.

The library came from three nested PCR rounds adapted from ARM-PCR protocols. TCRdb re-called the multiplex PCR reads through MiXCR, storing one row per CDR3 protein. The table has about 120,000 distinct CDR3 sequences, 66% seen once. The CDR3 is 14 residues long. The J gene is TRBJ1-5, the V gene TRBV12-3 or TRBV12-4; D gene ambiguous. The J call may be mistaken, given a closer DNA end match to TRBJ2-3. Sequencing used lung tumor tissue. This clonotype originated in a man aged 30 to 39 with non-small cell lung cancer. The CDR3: CASSSSGSRQPQYF. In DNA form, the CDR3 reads TGTGCCAGCAGTTCCTCCGGATCAAGGCAGCCCCAGTATTTT.